This TCR beta chain originates from a study of cytomegalovirus exposure and HLA in healthy donors. With regard to this clone: Its antigen is as yet unknown.

V trimming: 5 bases; J trimming: 3 bases; junction bases outside the gene matches: 6. Germline-derived CDR1 and CDR2 are SQVTM and ANQGSEA. The CDR3 has 14 residues. Points from the study as a whole: The study assumed roughly uniform donor sequencing depth for presence/absence analyses. CMV antigen specificity of a few CMV-associated chains was confirmed in vitro. Fewer N-insertions (relative to the approximately 700-donor mean) were reportedly seen in an Asian-associated ancestry cluster in a later analysis.

Use of 60 Vbeta and 13 Jbeta primers characterized the PCR. Only in-frame clones appear in the TCRdb table, and some are missing; sequencing was by immunoSEQ multiplex PCR. The sample is made up of roughly 120,000 clones, and the top ten hold approximately 3.7% of it. Among the donors, all were healthy bone marrow donors. The chain carries TRBV29-1 and TRBJ2-1; 8 bases match TRBD1. Material: PBMCs. The clonotype originates from a man aged 30 to 45 in good health and CMV-seronegative. The CDR3 nucleotides are TGCAGCGTTCGGGACAGGTCCCTCTACAATGAGCAGTTCTTC. Protein sequence: CSVRDRSLYNEQFF.